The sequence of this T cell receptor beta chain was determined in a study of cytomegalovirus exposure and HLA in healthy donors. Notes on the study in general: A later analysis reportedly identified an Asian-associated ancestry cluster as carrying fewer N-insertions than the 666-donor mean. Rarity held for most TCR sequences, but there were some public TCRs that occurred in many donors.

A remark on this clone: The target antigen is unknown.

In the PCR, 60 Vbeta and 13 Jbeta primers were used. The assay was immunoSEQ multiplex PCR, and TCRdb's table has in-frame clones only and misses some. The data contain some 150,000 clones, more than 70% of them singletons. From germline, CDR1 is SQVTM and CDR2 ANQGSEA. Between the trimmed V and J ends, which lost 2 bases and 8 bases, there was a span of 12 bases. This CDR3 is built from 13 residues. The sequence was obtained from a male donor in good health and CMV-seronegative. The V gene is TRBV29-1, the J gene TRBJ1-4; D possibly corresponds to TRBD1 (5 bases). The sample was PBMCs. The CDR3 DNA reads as TGCAGCGTTGAATCGGGGGTTCGGGAAAAACTGTTTTTT. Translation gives CSVESGVREKLFF.